This TCR beta chain appears in the sequencing data of a study of blood T cell repertoires in COVID-19. The CDR3 is 15 residues long. The germline V gene has CDR1 SGHRS and CDR2 YFSETQ. Trimming cost V 0 bases and J 3 bases, with 13 bases left between them. In the authors' methods: It was from reference gene primer amplification that nucleated cell counts were estimated. The method was immunoSEQ multiplex PCR; TCRdb's version includes in-frame clones alone and lacks a portion of them. V and J calls and clone size are as listed in that table; D and trimming were resolved from the DNA. The repertoire holds roughly 130,000 clones, with over 70% as singletons.

Material: peripheral blood. This clonotype was sampled from a man between 60 and 75 years old with active or convalescent COVID-19. The rearrangement links TRBV5-1 to TRBJ2-7; D might be TRBD2 (6 bases). CDR3 bases: TGCGCCAGCAGCTTGGCCGAGACCGGGAGCTACGAGCAGTACTTC. Its protein is CASSLAETGSYEQYF.